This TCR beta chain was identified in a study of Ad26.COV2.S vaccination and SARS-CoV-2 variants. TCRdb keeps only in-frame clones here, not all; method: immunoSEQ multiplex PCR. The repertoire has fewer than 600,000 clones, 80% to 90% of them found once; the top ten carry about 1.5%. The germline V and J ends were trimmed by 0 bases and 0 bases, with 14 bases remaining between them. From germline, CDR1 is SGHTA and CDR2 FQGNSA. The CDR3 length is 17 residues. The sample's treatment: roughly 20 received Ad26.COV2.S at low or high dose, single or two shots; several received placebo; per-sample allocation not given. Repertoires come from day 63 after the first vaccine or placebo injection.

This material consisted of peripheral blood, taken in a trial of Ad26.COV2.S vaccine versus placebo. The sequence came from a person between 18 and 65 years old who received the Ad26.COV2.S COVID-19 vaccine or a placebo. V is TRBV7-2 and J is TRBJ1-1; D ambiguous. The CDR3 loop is CASSLARPDFMNTEAFF. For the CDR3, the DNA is TGTGCCAGCAGCTTAGCGCGACCTGACTTCATGAACACTGAAGCTTTCTTT.